This is a list of T cell receptor beta chains from one sample in a study of T cells in localized non-small cell lung cancer. Only in-frame clones appear in the TCRdb table, and some are missing; sequencing was by immunoSEQ multiplex PCR. The table includes under 50,000 clones, 85% to 90% detected once. Sequencing was performed on PBMCs, taken before any cancer treatment. Receptor source: a man aged 35 to 70 with stage II lung adenocarcinoma. Each CDR3 is given with its conserved first and last residue. D genes are given only for firm matches. A row's size may be missing; if present it is once, few, many or a size class.

>TRBJ1-5|TRBV30|TRBD1|.
TGTGCCTGGAGTGTACAGGGGGCTGTTCGCAATCAGCCCCAGCATTTT
CAWSVQGAVRNQPQHF
>TRBJ2-1|TRBV10-2|TRBD2|.
TGCGCCAGCAGTGAGGACGGACTAGCAGGGTACAATGAGCAGTTCTTC
CASSEDGLAGYNEQFF
>TRBJ1-6|TRBV7-6|.|.
TGTGCCAGCAGCTTAAAGGGGCCACATTCACCCCTCCACTTT
CASSLKGPHSPLHF
>TRBJ2-2|TRBV18|.|.
TGTGCCAGCTCACCGGACGGGGAGTACTATACCGGGGAGCTGTTTTTT
CASSPDGEYYTGELFF
>TRBJ1-2|TRBV27|.|.
TGTGCCAGCAGTTTATCATCTGGGACACCCCATGGCTACACCTTC
CASSLSSGTPHGYTF
>TRBJ2-1|TRBV25-1|.|.
TGTGCCAGCAGTGAATTAGGGGTCGGTGAGCAGTTCTTC
CASSELGVGEQFF
>TRBJ2-5|TRBV7-6|TRBD1|.
TGTGCCAGCAGCTACGGGACAGGGGGCGCGGGAGAGACCCAGTACTTC
CASSYGTGGAGETQYF
>TRBJ1-3|TRBV19|.|.
TGTTGGCGGGTATCCCTTAGTAGTGAGGGCTCCATCTCTGGAAACACCATATATTTT
CWRVSLSSEGSISGNTIYF
>TRBJ2-3|TRBV5-1|.|.
TGCGCCAGCAGCTTGGGACACAGCACAGATACGCAGTATTTT
CASSLGHSTDTQYF
>TRBJ1-2|TRBV7-9|.|.
TGTGCCAGCAGCCTCGGGACGCGGGGCTACACCTTC
CASSLGTRGYTF
>TRBJ1-2|TRBV10-2|.|.
TGCGCCAGCAGTGACTCGGACAGTAATGGCTACACCTTC
CASSDSDSNGYTF
>TRBJ2-4|TRBV5-1|TRBD1|.
TGCGCCAGCAGCTTGGCACTTAACAGGGGCAACATTCAGTACTTC
CASSLALNRGNIQYF
>TRBJ2-3|TRBV5-1|.|.
TGCGCCAGCAGCTTGGTTGGGACAGATACGCAGTATTTT
CASSLVGTDTQYF
>TRBJ2-7|TRBV5-4|.|once
TGTGCCAGCAGTGTGGACGGGGAGTCCTACGAGCAGTACTTC
CASSVDGESYEQYF
>TRBJ1-4|TRBV10-3|.|.
TGTGCCATCAGTGAGTCGAGTGCCAGTAATGAAAAACTGTTTTTT
CAISESSASNEKLFF
>TRBJ1-2|TRBV9|TRBD1|.
TGTGCCAGCAGCGTAGCGTCAACCGGACAGGGATCCGGCTACACCTTC
CASSVASTGQGSGYTF
>TRBJ2-2|TRBV11-2|.|.
TGTGCCAGCAGCTTAGTAGGGGCGGCCACCGGGGAGCTGTTTTTT
CASSLVGAATGELFF
>TRBJ2-3|TRBV30|.|.
TGTGCCTGGAGTGTTGGAAGCGGGCTCGAGGATACGCAGTATTTT
CAWSVGSGLEDTQYF
>TRBJ1-3|TRBV7-9|.|.
TGTGCCAGCAGCTTAGCGCACACTGGAAACACCATATATTTT
CASSLAHTGNTIYF
>TRBJ2-2|TRBV11-2|.|once
TGTGCCAGCAGCTTTTTTCGAAACACCGGGGAGCTGTTTTTT
CASSFFRNTGELFF
>TRBJ1-5|TRBV6-5|.|.
TGTGCCAGCAGCCAGCTAAGGAGTCAGCCCCAGCATTTT
CASSQLRSQPQHF
>TRBJ1-1|TRBV19|TRBD1|.
TGTGCCACCCGGACAGGGGGCTTTAGGGACACTGAAGCTTTCTTT
CATRTGGFRDTEAFF
>TRBJ1-2|TRBV2|TRBD1|.
TGTGCCAGCAGCCGGGACAGGACCCTTCGGCGTGGGGGCTACACCTTC
CASSRDRTLRRGGYTF
>TRBJ1-1|TRBV12-5|.|.
TGTGCTAGTGTTCGGGGGGCAGGGGCTAGTGAAGCTTTCTTT
CASVRGAGASEAFF
>TRBJ2-5|TRBV9|.|.
TGTGCCAGCAGCGCGGGGGACGGAGGCACCCAGTACTTC
CASSAGDGGTQYF
>TRBJ2-3|TRBV5-4|.|.
TGTGCCAGCAGCTTGGACAGCACAGATACGCAGTATTTT
CASSLDSTDTQYF